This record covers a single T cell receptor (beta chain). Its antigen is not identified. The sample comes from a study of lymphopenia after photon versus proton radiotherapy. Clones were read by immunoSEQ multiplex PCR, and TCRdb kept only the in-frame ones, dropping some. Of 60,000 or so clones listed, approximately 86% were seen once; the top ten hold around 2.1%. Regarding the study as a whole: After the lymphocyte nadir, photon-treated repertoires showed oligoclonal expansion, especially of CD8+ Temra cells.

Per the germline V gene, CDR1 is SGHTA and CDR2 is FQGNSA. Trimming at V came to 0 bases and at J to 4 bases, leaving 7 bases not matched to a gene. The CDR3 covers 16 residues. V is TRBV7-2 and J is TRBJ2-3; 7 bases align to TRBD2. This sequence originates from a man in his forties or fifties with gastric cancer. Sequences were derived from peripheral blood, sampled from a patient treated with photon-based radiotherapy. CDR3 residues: CASSLAFRGVADTQYF. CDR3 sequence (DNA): TGTGCCAGCAGCTTAGCGTTCCGGGGGGTCGCAGATACGCAGTATTTT.